This T cell receptor (beta chain) came from a study of blood T cell repertoires in COVID-19. Overall study: Acute and convalescent COVID-19 specimens originated in the United States, Italy and Spain.

Under the authors' procedure: Reference gene primer amplification gave nucleated cell count estimates. Clones were sequenced by immunoSEQ multiplex PCR, and TCRdb holds only the in-frame ones, with some missing. D and trimming were read from the DNA, whereas the V and J calls and clone size are those reported in that table. The sample lists roughly 140,000 clones, about 86% occurring once. This CDR3 contains 15 residues. Looked up from germline, CDR1 is MDHEN and CDR2 is SYDVKM. Trimming removed 3 bases from V and 7 bases from J; junction bases left unmatched: 6. The sample holds one count of this clone.

This sequence was found in a man in his sixties or seventies with acute or convalescent COVID-19. Sequenced material: peripheral blood. The chain employs TRBV28 and TRBJ1-4, with 9 nucleotides matching TRBD1. The CDR3: CASSFSTGGSEKLFF. For the CDR3, the DNA is TGTGCCAGCAGTTTCTCGACAGGGGGGAGTGAAAAACTGTTTTTT.